The rows below give T cell receptor beta chains drawn from one sample of a study of blood T cell repertoires in COVID-19. Data came from immunoSEQ multiplex PCR; TCRdb stores just in-frame clones and leaves some out. The repertoire holds 80,000 to 95,000 clones, with about 85% as singletons. Sequencing used peripheral blood. Receptors originate from a woman aged 70-85 years with acute or convalescent COVID-19. The CDR3 runs from the conserved cysteine through the conserved F or W. The D gene is left open where the match is weak. Where a row states a size, it is once, few, many or the class of an expanded clone; other rows omit it.

v_gene	j_gene	abundance	d_gene	CDR3aa	CDR3nt
TRBV4-3	TRBJ1-5	.	.	CASSQDVGGGARNQPQHF	TGCGCCAGCAGCCAAGATGTCGGGGGAGGGGCCCGCAATCAGCCCCAGCATTTT
TRBV6-2/TRBV6-3	TRBJ2-3	.	TRBD1	CASSLQGQSTDTQYF	TGTGCCAGCAGTCTCCAGGGACAGAGCACAGATACGCAGTATTTT
TRBV30	TRBJ1-1	.	TRBD1	CAWRGQGFMNTEAFF	TGTGCCTGGAGAGGACAGGGGTTCATGAACACTGAAGCTTTCTTT
TRBV29-1	TRBJ1-2	once	TRBD1	CSVNRGLSGYTF	TGCAGCGTTAACAGGGGCTTGTCGGGCTACACCTTC
TRBV19	TRBJ1-5	.	TRBD1	CASSPGTGFMLGNQPQHF	TGTGCCAGTAGCCCCGGGACAGGGTTCATGTTGGGCAATCAGCCCCAGCATTTT
TRBV28	TRBJ1-2	few	TRBD1	CASSLGQGLSGYTF	TGTGCCAGCAGTCTAGGACAGGGACTTTCAGGCTACACCTTC
TRBV7-2	TRBJ2-3	.	TRBD2	CASSFEAGGRDTQYF	TGTGCCAGCAGCTTCGAAGCGGGAGGGCGAGATACGCAGTATTTT
TRBV7-2	TRBJ2-2	few	TRBD1	CASSRDRANGELFF	TGTGCCAGCAGCCGGGACAGGGCTAACGGGGAGCTGTTTTTT
TRBV7-8	TRBJ1-5	.	.	CASSTQGSNQPQHF	TGTGCCAGCAGCACACAGGGTTCCAATCAGCCCCAGCATTTT
TRBV28	TRBJ1-5	few	TRBD1	CASRTGGYGQPQHF	TGTGCCAGCAGGACAGGGGGCTATGGTCAGCCCCAGCATTTT